This TCR beta chain emerged from a study of blood T cells in healthy people across ages. Primers used in a second PCR of about 7 to 12 cycles were a sample-barcoded 5' primer and a J-beta primer mix. Every cDNA was tagged by a template-switch adaptor with 12 random nucleotides. TCRdb ran MiXCR on the 5' RACE reads and lists one entry per CDR3 protein. The table shows 650,000 to 1,000,000 distinct CDR3 sequences, with around 45% occurring only once. About this clonotype: Its antigen is unknown.

General study findings and limits: With unsorted PBMCs, a conclusive comparison of naive versus antigen-experienced cells was not possible.

CDR3 length: 16 residues. Trimming removed 6 bases at V and 0 bases at J, with 18 bases between. In germline, CDR1 is SEHNR, CDR2 FQNEAQ (reference sequence). V and J are TRBV7-9 and TRBJ2-7; D not resolved. This clonotype was obtained from an elderly man in good health. The sample was blood. CDR3 coding DNA: TGTGCCAGCAGTCTTTGGACCCCCAGTACCTCCTACGAGCAGTACTTC. This gives the protein CASSLWTPSTSYEQYF.